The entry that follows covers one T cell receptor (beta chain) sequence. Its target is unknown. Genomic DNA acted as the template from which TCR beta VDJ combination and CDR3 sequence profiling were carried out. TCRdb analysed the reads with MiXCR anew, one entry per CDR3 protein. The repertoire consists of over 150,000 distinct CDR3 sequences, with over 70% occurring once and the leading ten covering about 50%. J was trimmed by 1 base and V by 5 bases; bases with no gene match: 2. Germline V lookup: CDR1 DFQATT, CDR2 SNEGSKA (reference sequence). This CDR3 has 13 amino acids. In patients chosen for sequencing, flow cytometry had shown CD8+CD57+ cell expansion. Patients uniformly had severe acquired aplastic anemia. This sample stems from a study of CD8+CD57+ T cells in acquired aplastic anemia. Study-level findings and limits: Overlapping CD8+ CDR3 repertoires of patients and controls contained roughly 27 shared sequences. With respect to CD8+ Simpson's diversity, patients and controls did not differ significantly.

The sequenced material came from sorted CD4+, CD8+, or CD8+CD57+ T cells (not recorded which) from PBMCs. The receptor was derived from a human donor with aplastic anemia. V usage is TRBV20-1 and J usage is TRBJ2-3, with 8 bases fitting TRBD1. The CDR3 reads CSAHRGGTDTQYF. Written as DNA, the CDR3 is TGCAGTGCTCACAGGGGGGGCACAGATACGCAGTATTTT.